These 27 T cell receptor beta chains originate from one sample sequenced in a study of CD8 T cells in ankylosing spondylitis. Study-level results: Ankylosing spondylitis blood seemed to carry a telltale TCR beta motif made of several highly homologous variants.

The antigens for these receptors are not known. MiXCR was run by TCRdb on the 5' RACE reads, yielding one entry per CDR3 protein. The sample carries approximately 400,000 distinct CDR3 sequences, 25% to 30% recorded once. What was sequenced was blood, either unsorted or a sorted T cell fraction (not recorded which). The receptors were sampled from a male donor with ankylosing spondylitis.

The chain recombines TRBV20-1 with TRBJ1-1; no definite D call. V lost 5 bases to trimming and J lost 4 bases, with 11 bases between them. The CDR3 runs to 12 residues. Germline V lookup: CDR1 DFQATT, CDR2 SNEGSKA (reference sequence). DNA of the CDR3: TGCAGTGCTGATGGGTCAGGCACTGAAGCTTTCTTT. This translates into CSADGSGTEAFF.

This clonotype was detected a few times. The chain recombines TRBV5-1 with TRBJ1-1, with 10 bases matching TRBD1. Germline trimming cut 4 bases from V and 2 bases from J; bases unmatched to any gene: 8. Germline CDR1 SGHRS, CDR2 YFSETQ. This CDR3 has 16 amino acids. CDR3 in amino acids: CASSVSGTGVNTEAFF. CDR3 DNA sequence: TGCGCCAGCAGCGTATCCGGGACAGGGGTTAACACTGAAGCTTTCTTT.

This clonotype was recorded a few times. The chain recombines TRBV2 with TRBJ2-2; D is perhaps TRBD2 (5 bases). The CDR3 sequence is 14 residues long. Trimming removed 3 bases at V and 1 base at J, with 6 bases between. The germline CDR1 and CDR2 sequences are SNHLY and FYNNEI. CDR3 loop: CASSEGRNTGELFF. CDR3 coding DNA: TGTGCCAGCAGTGAGGGGAGGAACACCGGGGAGCTGTTTTTT.

The chain joins TRBV7-9 to TRBJ2-7, with 8 bases fitting TRBD2. The ends lost 5 bases at V and 3 bases at J; junction bases unmatched: 6. CDR1 and CDR2 from the germline V gene are SEHNR and FQNEAQ (reference sequence). The CDR3 consists of 14 residues. The CDR3 nucleotides read TGTGCCAGCAGCAAGAGCGGGAGCAGCTACGAGCAGTACTTC. It codes for CASSKSGSSYEQYF.

This clonotype was detected a few times. V usage is TRBV20-1 and J usage is TRBJ2-2; D possibly corresponds to TRBD1 (6 bases). V was trimmed by 7 bases and J by 1 base, leaving 10 bases between them. The CDR3 consists of 13 residues. The V gene's germline CDR1 is DFQATT and CDR2 SNEGSKA (reference sequence). CDR3 DNA sequence: TGCAGTGGAAGCAGGGGGAACACCGGGGAGCTGTTTTTT. Its translation: CSGSRGNTGELFF.

CDR3 sequence reads: CASSIPVNTEAFF. The CDR3 region has the DNA TGTGCCAGCAGCATCCCGGTGAACACTGAAGCTTTCTTT. The V and J genes are TRBV11-2 and TRBJ1-1; D call uncertain. The CDR3 length is 13 residues. V was trimmed by 5 bases and J by 0 bases, leaving 7 bases between them. CDR1 SGHAT and CDR2 FQNNGV come from the germline V gene.

The V gene is TRBV27, the J gene TRBJ2-3, with 9 bases identical to TRBD2. Germline V gene sequence: CDR1 MNHEY, CDR2 SMNVEV (reference sequence). CDR3 length: 14 residues. The J segment lost 4 bases and the V segment lost 8 bases, leaving 7 bases of the junction unmatched. The CDR3 sequence: CASGLAGAPDTQYF. The CDR3 coding sequence is TGTGCCAGCGGCTTAGCGGGAGCCCCAGATACGCAGTATTTT.

This clonotype was seen a few times. J is TRBJ1-4 and V is TRBV15, with a tentative D call TRBD1 (5 bases). The CDR3 loop spans 14 amino acids. Germline V gene sequence: CDR1 LNHNV, CDR2 YYDKDF (reference sequence). Trimming took 5 bases from V and 5 from J, leaving 12 bases between them. The CDR3 DNA is TGTGCCACCAGCCGTCTGGGACTCAATGAAAAACTGTTTTTT. This translates into CATSRLGLNEKLFF.

The chain joins TRBV7-2 to TRBJ1-2, with D unclear. V was shortened by 0 bases and J by 0 bases, with 2 bases between the two germline ends. This CDR3 has 13 amino acids. Looked up from germline, CDR1 is SGHTA and CDR2 is FQGNSA. CDR3 in amino acids: CASSLATNYGYTF. CDR3 nucleotide sequence: TGTGCCAGCAGCTTAGCGACTAACTATGGCTACACCTTC.

This clonotype was recorded only once. The chain combines TRBV5-1 with TRBJ1-1, with a tentative D call TRBD1 (5 bases). V was pared by 5 bases and J by 7 bases, with 9 bases between. Germline CDR1 reads SGHRS; CDR2 reads YFSETQ. This CDR3 contains 11 residues. In DNA form, the CDR3 reads TGCGCCAGCAGGGCACAGGATGAAGCTTTCTTT. The encoded protein is CASRAQDEAFF.

This clonotype was recorded many times. J is TRBJ2-1 and V is TRBV5-1; the match to TRBD2 covers 8 bases. Germline CDR1 is SGHRS and CDR2 is YFSETQ. The CDR3 sequence is 12 residues long. After removal of 7 bases from V and 10 bases from J, the junction contained 7 bases not matched to a gene. The DNA for the CDR3 is TGCGCCAGCCGACCAGCGGGAGTCGAGCAGTTCTTC. Its protein is CASRPAGVEQFF.

This clonotype was counted a few times. The V call is TRBV5-1, the J call TRBJ1-2; D unclear. The germline gives CDR1 SGHRS, CDR2 YFSETQ. This CDR3 contains 12 residues. V lost 4 bases to trimming and J lost 7 bases, with 11 bases between them. The CDR3 nucleotides read TGCGCCAGCAGCCCGGACGTCGGTGGCTACACCTTC. The encoded protein is CASSPDVGGYTF.

This clonotype turned up a few times. V gene TRBV5-6 combines with J gene TRBJ1-3; 7 nucleotides match TRBD1. CDR1 and CDR2 (germline): SGHDT, YYEEEE. This CDR3 has 14 residues. The ends lost 4 bases at V and 2 bases at J; junction bases unmatched: 3. The CDR3 region is CASSVGTAGNTIYF. The CDR3 bases are TGTGCCAGCAGCGTAGGGACAGCTGGAAACACCATATATTTT.

This clonotype was counted many times. One end of the junction fails to match germline, which may point to a read error. This sequence joins TRBV5-1 and TRBJ2-2; D gene uncertain. Looked up from germline, CDR1 is SGHRS and CDR2 is YFSETQ. The CDR3 spans 13 residues. The CDR3 protein is CASSLGNTGELFF. For the CDR3, the DNA is TGTGCCAGCAGCTTAGGGAACACCGGGGAGCTGTTTTTT.

This clonotype was seen just once. J is TRBJ2-1 and V is TRBV2; D perhaps matches TRBD2 (6 bases). The germline V and J ends were trimmed by 10 bases and 4 bases, with 17 bases remaining between them. This CDR3 region has 14 residues. Germline CDR1 and CDR2: SNHLY and FYNNEI. The CDR3 loop is CAIPSAGPYNEQFF. In nucleotides, the CDR3 is TGTGCCATCCCTAGCGCCGGACCGTACAATGAGCAGTTCTTC.

The chain links TRBV7-7 to TRBJ1-3; no firm D call. Germline V CDR1 and CDR2: SSHAT, FNYEAQ (reference sequence). The CDR3 consists of 13 residues. V lost 5 bases, J lost 3 bases, and 8 bases lay in between. The CDR3 region has the DNA TGTGCCAGCAGCGCTTCTTTTGGAAACACCATATATTTT. It codes for CASSASFGNTIYF. Full variable domain (remainder filled in from reference TRBV7-7 and TRBJ1-3): GAGVSQSPRYKVTKRGQDVTLRCDPISSHATLYWYQQALGQGPEFLTYFNYEAQPDKSGLPSDRFSAERPEGSISTLTIQRTEQRDSAMYRCASSASFGNTIYFGEGSWLTVV.

This clonotype has just a few counts. This chain links TRBV10-3 with TRBJ1-5, with no clear D. The germline CDR1 and CDR2 sequences are ENHRY and SYGVKD. Deletions cut 4 bases from V and 0 bases from J, with 10 bases between. The length of the CDR3 is 15 residues. The CDR3 reads CAISGLPGSNQPQHF. The CDR3 DNA follows: TGTGCCATCAGTGGCCTTCCCGGTAGCAATCAGCCCCAGCATTTT.

This sequence joins TRBV7-2 and TRBJ2-2; TRBD2 agrees at 7 bases. The junction had 4 bases not matched to a gene; V was cut back by 2 bases and J by 1 base. There are 16 residues in the CDR3. Germline values: CDR1 SGHTA, CDR2 FQGNSA. DNA of the CDR3: TGTGCCAGCAGCTTAAGAGCTAGCGGGAACACCGGGGAGCTGTTTTTT. Translated: CASSLRASGNTGELFF. Complete variable domain (other parts from reference TRBV7-2 and TRBJ2-2): GAGVSQSPSNKVTEKGKDVELRCDPISGHTALYWYRQSLGQGLEFLIYFQGNSAPDKSGLPSDRFSAERTGGSVSTLTIQRTQQEDSAVYLCASSLRASGNTGELFFGEGSRLTVL.

V is TRBV2 and J is TRBJ2-5; 9 bases are a match to TRBD2. The junction had 11 bases not matched to a gene; V was cut back by 7 bases and J by 5 bases. There are 15 residues in the CDR3. CDR1 is SNHLY and CDR2 is FYNNEI in the germline V gene. CDR3 nucleotides: TGTGCCAGCATTCCCTGGCTAGCGGGACATGAGACCCAGTACTTC. Its protein is CASIPWLAGHETQYF.

The table lists this clonotype with a few counts. The chain recombines TRBV12-3 or TRBV12-4 with TRBJ1-1; 8 bases fit TRBD1. Trimming took 1 base from V and 10 from J; bases not matched to a gene: 14. The CDR3 is 16 amino acids. In DNA, the CDR3 is TGTGCCAGCAGTTTAGGGCTGGTGACAGGGGTTAGTCCAGCTTTCTTT. Translated: CASSLGLVTGVSPAFF.

This clonotype was seen a few times. The chain employs TRBV7-9 and TRBJ1-2; D is ambiguous. The V gene lost 1 base and the J gene lost 4 bases, with 16 bases spanning the gap. The CDR3 has 16 residues. From germline, CDR1 is SEHNR and CDR2 FQNEAQ (reference sequence). As DNA, the CDR3 is TGTGCCAGCAGCTTAGAGCAGGCGACATCTAGCTATGGCTACACCTTC. As protein: CASSLEQATSSYGYTF.

The genes are TRBV20-1 and TRBJ2-3; 8 bases match TRBD2. The germline V gene encodes CDR1 DFQATT and CDR2 SNEGSKA (reference sequence). The V gene end was trimmed by 3 bases and the J gene end by 2 bases; junction bases not matched to a gene: 4. There are 14 residues in the CDR3. Written as DNA, the CDR3 is TGCAGTGCTAGCAAAGCGGGAGTCACAGATACGCAGTATTTT. This encodes CSASKAGVTDTQYF.

There are a few counts of this clonotype. The gene calls are TRBV12-3 or TRBV12-4 and TRBJ2-5, with 9 bases lining up with TRBD1. This CDR3 spans 14 amino acids. The junction had 4 bases not matched to a gene; V was cut back by 7 bases and J by 1 base. CDR3 nucleotides: TGTGCCAGCAACGACAGGGGGACCCAAGAGACCCAGTACTTC. It encodes CASNDRGTQETQYF.

The J gene is TRBJ2-1, the V gene TRBV20-1, with D perhaps TRBD2 (6 bases). Between the trimmed V and J ends, which lost 5 bases and 3 bases, there was a span of 17 bases. Germline values: CDR1 DFQATT, CDR2 SNEGSKA (reference sequence). The CDR3 consists of 15 residues. CDR3 amino acids: CSAHLREFSYNEQFF. CDR3 nucleotides: TGCAGTGCTCACCTACGGGAGTTTAGCTACAATGAGCAGTTCTTC.

The chain joins TRBV19 to TRBJ2-5, with TRBD1 matching over 12 bases. With 9 bases clipped from V and 5 bases from J, the junction kept 4 bases outside the gene matches. The CDR3 sequence is 13 residues long. The germline V gene encodes CDR1 LNHDA and CDR2 SQIVND (reference sequence). CDR3 in amino acids: CASGTGGWETQYF. In DNA form, the CDR3 reads TGTGCCAGCGGGACAGGGGGCTGGGAGACCCAGTACTTC.

This clonotype was observed a few times. V usage is TRBV20-1 and J usage is TRBJ2-7, with unresolved D. The CDR3 consists of 14 residues. Between the trimmed V and J ends, which lost 2 bases and 1 base, there was a span of 12 bases. Germline V lookup: CDR1 DFQATT, CDR2 SNEGSKA (reference sequence). Here the CDR3 reads CSARKGYQSYEQYF. DNA for the CDR3: TGCAGTGCTAGAAAGGGCTACCAGTCCTACGAGCAGTACTTC.

The CDR3 DNA follows: TGTGCCAGCAGCAGGGGGGTAGCAGCTAACACCGGGGAGCTGTTTTTT. Its translation: CASSRGVAANTGELFF. V gene TRBV11-1 combines with J gene TRBJ2-2; D possibly matches TRBD1 or TRBD2 (6 bases each). The V and J ends lost 5 bases and 2 bases respectively, with 15 bases between them. Germline V gene data show CDR1 as SGHAT and CDR2 as FQDESV (reference sequence). The CDR3 extends over 16 amino acids.